This T cell receptor beta chain is from a study of technical replicates of blood from several donors. From germline, CDR1 is SGHRS and CDR2 YFSETQ. Trimming removed 4 bases at V and 0 bases at J, with 10 bases between. The CDR3 spans 14 residues. The data were produced by immunoSEQ multiplex PCR, yet TCRdb's version contains in-frame clones alone and is incomplete. The table includes 9,500 to 15,000 clones, 90% to 95% detected once. The sequence derives from a human donor in good health. Material for sequencing was PBMCs. The chain carries TRBV5-1 and TRBJ2-5, with D perhaps TRBD1 (6 bases). CDR3 in amino acids: CASSNGQNQETQYF. CDR3 DNA sequence: TGCGCCAGCAGCAACGGACAGAACCAAGAGACCCAGTACTTC.